This entry features one TCR beta chain sequence. Its cognate antigen is unknown. As for the donors, each was a healthy bone marrow donor. The sample belongs to a study of cytomegalovirus exposure and HLA in healthy donors. V was pared by 3 bases and J by 1 base, with 7 bases between. The CDR3 has 15 residues. CDR1 is SGHVS and CDR2 is FQNEAQ in the germline V gene. Overall study findings and caveats: According to a later analysis, donors in an Asian-associated ancestry cluster reportedly had fewer N-insertions than the roughly 670-donor mean. Exclusion as indistinguishable affected some V segments, including TRBV6-2 and TRBV6-3.

The primer mix had 60 Vbeta and 13 Jbeta primers. TCRdb's copy holds only in-frame clones and misses some; the assay was immunoSEQ multiplex PCR. The sample holds approximately 130,000 clones, more than 80% seen once. The chain has TRBV7-8 and TRBJ2-6; TRBD2 might be the D (6 bases). The receptor was derived from a man in his forties in good health and CMV-seronegative. Sequences were obtained from PBMCs. CDR3 amino acids: CASSLGRSGANVLTF. CDR3 in DNA: TGTGCCAGCAGCTTGGGGAGGTCTGGGGCCAACGTCCTGACTTTC. The full variable domain, its missing parts supplied by reference TRBV7-8 and TRBJ2-6, is GAGVSQSPRYKVAKRGQDVALRCDPISGHVSLFWYQQALGQGPEFLTYFQNEAQLDKSGLPSDRFFAERPEGSVSTLKIQRTQQEDSAVYLCASSLGRSGANVLTFGAGSRLTVL.